This is a list of T cell receptor beta chains from one sample in a study of cytomegalovirus exposure and HLA in healthy donors. TCRdb's copy holds only in-frame clones and misses some; the assay was immunoSEQ multiplex PCR. The table has around 300,000 clones, 70% to 90% seen once. Sequencing was done on a sample of PBMCs. These receptors originate from a woman in her late teens or twenties in good health and CMV-seronegative. The conserved cysteine and the conserved F or W are not part of the CDR3 here.

v_call: TRBV6-6
j_call: TRBJ2-7
cdr3_length: 13
cdr3_aa: ASNTGRDFTYEQY

v_call: TRBV6-1
j_call: NA
cdr3_length: 11
cdr3_aa: ASSIPGGDEQY

v_call: TRBV30
j_call: TRBJ2-7
cdr3_length: 11
cdr3_aa: AWRGGASYEQY

v_call: TRBV5-6
j_call: TRBJ1-2
cdr3_length: 12
cdr3_aa: ASSFSLRNYGYT

v_call: TRBV6-1
j_call: TRBJ1-6
cdr3_length: 15
cdr3_aa: ASSVATGSYPNSPLH

v_call: TRBV27
j_call: TRBJ1-4
cdr3_length: 12
cdr3_aa: ASRRTARDEKLF

v_call: TRBV6-6
j_call: TRBJ2-3
cdr3_length: 14
cdr3_aa: ASSFTGVSVADTQY

v_call: TRBV18
j_call: TRBJ2-2
cdr3_length: 12
cdr3_aa: ASSQGTDTGELF

v_call: TRBV7-2
j_call: TRBJ1-1
cdr3_length: 12
cdr3_aa: ASSATAVNTEAF

v_call: TRBV6-5
j_call: TRBJ2-5
cdr3_length: 13
cdr3_aa: ASSSTTGAGETQY

v_call: TRBV11-2
j_call: TRBJ1-2
cdr3_length: 11
cdr3_aa: ASSSGLNYGYT

v_call: TRBV4-1
j_call: TRBJ1-1
cdr3_length: 13
cdr3_aa: ASSQRGQRNTEAF

v_call: TRBV6-5
j_call: TRBJ2-7
cdr3_length: 13
cdr3_aa: ASSLGQGLSYEQY

v_call: TRBV11-3
j_call: TRBJ2-5
cdr3_length: 12
cdr3_aa: ASSSEGGEETQY

v_call: TRBV6-1
j_call: TRBJ1-2
cdr3_length: 9
cdr3_aa: ASSWGHGYT

v_call: TRBV25-1
j_call: TRBJ1-6
cdr3_length: 13
cdr3_aa: ASSETGDYNSPLH

v_call: TRBV6-5
j_call: TRBJ2-7
cdr3_length: 9
cdr3_aa: ASSSLYEQY

v_call: TRBV30
j_call: TRBJ2-3
cdr3_length: 13
cdr3_aa: AWRRDFDTGNTQY

v_call: TRBV2
j_call: TRBJ1-1
cdr3_length: 13
cdr3_aa: ASSPQGIMNTEAF

v_call: TRBV7-7
j_call: TRBJ1-2
cdr3_length: 13
cdr3_aa: ASSLAQGGEYGYT

v_call: TRBV9
j_call: TRBJ2-7
cdr3_length: 12
cdr3_aa: ASSASGGSYEQY

v_call: TRBV27
j_call: TRBJ2-6
cdr3_length: 14
cdr3_aa: ASSLGIGAGANVLT

v_call: TRBV5-1
j_call: TRBJ1-4
cdr3_length: 13
cdr3_aa: ASSLSGERGEKLF

v_call: TRBV2
j_call: TRBJ1-1
cdr3_length: 11
cdr3_aa: ARRGGMNTEAF

v_call: TRBV27
j_call: TRBJ1-4
cdr3_length: 13
cdr3_aa: ASSSRTGLNEKLF

v_call: TRBV19
j_call: TRBJ1-1
cdr3_length: 10
cdr3_aa: ASTQGGSEAF

v_call: TRBV19
j_call: TRBJ1-1
cdr3_length: 13
cdr3_aa: ASSAGDRGWAEAF

v_call: TRBV27
j_call: TRBJ1-1
cdr3_length: 11
cdr3_aa: ASRAGANTEAF

v_call: TRBV7-9
j_call: TRBJ1-4
cdr3_length: 13
cdr3_aa: ASSPTGPTSEKLF

v_call: TRBV27
j_call: TRBJ1-4
cdr3_length: 16
cdr3_aa: ASSPDLPTGGFHEKLF

v_call: TRBV27
j_call: TRBJ1-6
cdr3_length: 14
cdr3_aa: ASRNRQGARYSPLH

v_call: TRBV9
j_call: TRBJ2-3
cdr3_length: 12
cdr3_aa: ASATGRGADTQY

v_call: TRBV7-9
j_call: TRBJ1-1
cdr3_length: 13
cdr3_aa: ASSLRQGPLTEAF

v_call: TRBV9
j_call: TRBJ2-7
cdr3_length: 12
cdr3_aa: ASSGTGTNYEQY

v_call: TRBV5-1
j_call: TRBJ2-1
cdr3_length: 14
cdr3_aa: ASSRLAGDKYNEQF

v_call: TRBV30
j_call: TRBJ1-6
cdr3_length: 10
cdr3_aa: AWTTGPSPLH

v_call: TRBV30
j_call: TRBJ1-1
cdr3_length: 9
cdr3_aa: AWETGTEAF

v_call: TRBV19
j_call: TRBJ1-5
cdr3_length: 9
cdr3_aa: ATGLDQPQH

v_call: TRBV5-4
j_call: TRBJ2-2
cdr3_length: 16
cdr3_aa: ASSLRGPVTRYTGELF

v_call: TRBV6-5
j_call: TRBJ1-1
cdr3_length: 12
cdr3_aa: ASSFQGPNTEAF

v_call: TRBV11-2
j_call: TRBJ2-4
cdr3_length: 13
cdr3_aa: ASTPVGAAKNIQY

v_call: TRBV18
j_call: TRBJ1-1
cdr3_length: 13
cdr3_aa: ASSLGTGDYTEAF

v_call: TRBV7-6
j_call: TRBJ2-7
cdr3_length: 13
cdr3_aa: ASSLETSGSYEQY

v_call: TRBV9
j_call: TRBJ1-1
cdr3_length: 13
cdr3_aa: ASSPREGEGGGAF

v_call: TRBV5-5
j_call: TRBJ1-1
cdr3_length: 11
cdr3_aa: ASSWTDVNEAF

v_call: TRBV5-1
j_call: TRBJ1-4
cdr3_length: 14
cdr3_aa: ASRTGGSTTNEKLF

v_call: TRBV18
j_call: TRBJ1-6
cdr3_length: 13
cdr3_aa: ASSLGWRDNSPLH

v_call: TRBV18
j_call: TRBJ1-2
cdr3_length: 11
cdr3_aa: ASSGDRDDGYT

v_call: TRBV29-1
j_call: TRBJ2-7
cdr3_length: 11
cdr3_aa: SVSPDRRGEQY

v_call: TRBV6-5
j_call: TRBJ1-2
cdr3_length: 14
cdr3_aa: ASSYFRTGLGYGYT

v_call: TRBV30
j_call: TRBJ2-7
cdr3_length: 12
cdr3_aa: AWSKGRGYTEQY

v_call: TRBV6-5
j_call: TRBJ2-6
cdr3_length: 13
cdr3_aa: ASQRGGDGANVLT

v_call: TRBV7-2
j_call: TRBJ2-6
cdr3_length: 14
cdr3_aa: ASRMRGRSGANVLT

v_call: TRBV4-2
j_call: TRBJ2-3
cdr3_length: 13
cdr3_aa: ASSQETRDTDTQY

v_call: TRBV6-5
j_call: TRBJ2-1
cdr3_length: 13
cdr3_aa: ASSYGGDPYNEQF

v_call: TRBV5-1
j_call: TRBJ1-2
cdr3_length: 14
cdr3_aa: ASSRGGNAGSDGYT

v_call: TRBV7-2
j_call: TRBJ2-2
cdr3_length: 14
cdr3_aa: ASSLNSNPVPGELF

v_call: TRBV7-2
j_call: TRBJ2-3
cdr3_length: 13
cdr3_aa: ASSLPRLAEDTQY

v_call: TRBV13
j_call: TRBJ1-1
cdr3_length: 14
cdr3_aa: ASSFAGVPGGTEAF